What follows are 20 T cell receptor beta chains derived from one specimen sequenced in a study of cytomegalovirus exposure and HLA in healthy donors. A multiplex PCR was run with 60 Vbeta primers and 13 Jbeta primers. Only in-frame clones appear in the TCRdb table, and some are missing; sequencing was by immunoSEQ multiplex PCR. The table lists 180,000 or so clones, 80% of them singletons, with 1.4% in the top ten. Specimen: PBMCs. The receptors were sampled from a girl between 5 and 17 years old in good health and CMV-seropositive.

V usage is TRBV5-1 and J usage is TRBJ2-2; the match to TRBD1 covers 8 bases. With V trimmed by 5 bases and J by 8 bases, 14 bases remained unmatched. The CDR3 contains 16 residues. From germline, CDR1 is SGHRS and CDR2 YFSETQ. Written as DNA, the CDR3 is TGCGCCAGCAGTTTTGACCCGACAGGGGTAATAGGGGAGCTGTTTTTT. Translation: CASSFDPTGVIGELFF.

V is TRBV5-1 and J is TRBJ2-5, with D perhaps TRBD1 (8 bases). The germline CDR1 and CDR2 sequences are SGHRS and YFSETQ. V was shortened by 3 bases and J by 2 bases, with 11 bases between the two germline ends. The CDR3 extends over 14 amino acids. CDR3 region: CASSSQGGQETQYF. In nucleotides, the CDR3 is TGCGCCAGCAGCTCACAGGGGGGGCAAGAGACCCAGTACTTC.

The CDR3 loop is CASSLTGTPDTEAFF. Here the CDR3 DNA reads TGCGCCAGCAGCCTCACAGGGACCCCCGACACTGAAGCTTTCTTT. The V call is TRBV5-1, the J call TRBJ1-1, with TRBD1 as a possible D gene (6 bases). Trimming cost V 4 bases and J 3 bases, with 16 bases left between them. From germline, CDR1 is SGHRS and CDR2 YFSETQ. The CDR3 is 15 amino acids.

In its sample, this clone was seen once. J is TRBJ2-7 and V is TRBV6-5; TRBD1 aligns across 8 bases. CDR3 size: 14 residues. Germline V lookup: CDR1 MNHEY, CDR2 SVGAGI. Trimming cost V 0 bases and J 6 bases; bases outside gene matches: 4. CDR3 coding DNA: TGTGCCAGCAGTTACTCAGGGACAGGTTCCGAGCAGTACTTC. Amino acid sequence: CASSYSGTGSEQYF.

V and J are TRBV11-2 and TRBJ1-1; a possible D gene is TRBD1 (5 bases). CDR1 and CDR2 from the germline V gene are SGHAT and FQNNGV. There are 15 residues in the CDR3. Trimming took 2 bases from V and 4 from J, leaving 14 bases between them. The CDR3 nucleotides are TGTGCCAGCAGCTTATCGGGGGGAAGGGTCACTGAAGCTTTCTTT. This sequence encodes CASSLSGGRVTEAFF.

This chain connects TRBV7-9 to TRBJ2-7; D perhaps matches TRBD2 (5 bases). Trimming stripped 8 bases from V and 3 bases from J, with 11 bases between. Germline CDR1 and CDR2: SEHNR and FQNEAQ (reference sequence). CDR3 size: 12 residues. The CDR3 DNA is TGTGCCAGCTCGGGCGGGTACTACGAGCAGTACTTC. Protein: CASSGGYYEQYF.

This chain uses TRBV2 with TRBJ1-4, with 8 bases matching TRBD1. CDR3 length: 13 amino acids. CDR1 is SNHLY, CDR2 FYNNEI, per germline. Trimming removed 9 bases from V and 8 bases from J; junction bases left unmatched: 8. CDR3: CAREDREGEKLFF. Here the CDR3 DNA reads TGTGCCAGAGAGGACAGGGAGGGAGAAAAACTGTTTTTT.

CDR3 amino acids: CASSYFPGYEDGYTF. The DNA of the CDR3 is TGTGCCAGCAGTTACTTCCCGGGGTATGAGGATGGCTACACCTTC. The chain links TRBV6-6 to TRBJ1-2; D is undetermined. This CDR3 contains 15 residues. Looked up from germline, CDR1 is MNHNY and CDR2 is SVGAGI (reference sequence). V dropped 1 base and J dropped 6 bases, with 15 bases sitting between them.

The chain uses TRBV4-1 and TRBJ1-1, with D uncertain. Trimming cost V 1 base and J 9 bases, with 12 bases left between them. The CDR3 is 13 residues long. Germline CDR1 MGHRA, CDR2 YSYEKL. CDR3 in amino acids: CASSQATSEKAFF. The CDR3 DNA follows: TGCGCCAGCAGCCAAGCCACCTCCGAGAAAGCTTTCTTT.

The rearrangement joins TRBV5-6 to TRBJ2-1, with 10 bases matching TRBD2. V trimming: 2 bases; J trimming: 2 bases; junction bases outside the gene matches: 4. Germline V gene sequence: CDR1 SGHDT, CDR2 YYEEEE. The CDR3 covers 16 residues. CDR3: CASSFYGTSAYNEQFF. The CDR3 DNA is TGTGCCAGCAGCTTTTATGGGACTAGCGCCTACAATGAGCAGTTCTTC.

V gene TRBV4-1 combines with J gene TRBJ2-1; the match to TRBD2 covers 12 bases. From germline, CDR1 is MGHRA and CDR2 YSYEKL. This CDR3 has 15 residues. The trim removed 1 base at V and 8 bases at J, leaving 3 bases unmatched. The CDR3 loop is CASSQGLAGVDEQFF. CDR3 in DNA: TGCGCCAGCAGCCAAGGACTAGCGGGAGTAGATGAGCAGTTCTTC.

The chain is built from TRBV7-6 and TRBJ1-1; D uncertain. Looked up from germline, CDR1 is SGHVS and CDR2 is FNYEAQ. This CDR3 has 14 residues. V lost 4 bases and J 2 bases, leaving 11 bases between the germline ends. In DNA form, the CDR3 reads TGTGCCAGCAGCTCCGGTGGAGGAAACACTGAAGCTTTCTTT. Its protein is CASSSGGGNTEAFF.

V gene TRBV21-1 combines with J gene TRBJ1-1; the table's D call TRBD1 went unverified against the DNA. TRBV21-1 is a pseudogene segment. This CDR3 is built from 15 residues. CDR3 sequence (DNA): TGTGCCAGCAGCAAACAGGGACAGATGAACACTGAAGCTTTCTTT. It encodes CASSKQGQMNTEAFF.

DNA of the CDR3: TGCGCCAGCAGCGGGACTAGCGGCACAGATACGCAGTATTTT. It encodes CASSGTSGTDTQYF. V and J are TRBV5-1 and TRBJ2-3, with 10 bases that match TRBD2. Germline CDR1 reads SGHRS; CDR2 reads YFSETQ. The CDR3 sequence is 14 residues long. V shed 4 bases and J 1 base; nucleotides not matched to a gene: 0.

This clone has a handful of counts. The chain has TRBV9 and TRBJ1-2; unclear D gene. V gave up 0 bases and J gave up 8 bases, with 8 bases separating them. Germline CDR1 is SGDLS and CDR2 is YYNGEE. The CDR3 has 12 residues. CDR3 residues: CASSVAGGGYTF. CDR3 nucleotide sequence: TGTGCCAGCAGCGTAGCAGGAGGAGGCTACACCTTC.

The chain carries TRBV19 and TRBJ1-1, with TRBD1 identical over 7 bases. Germline CDR1 reads LNHDA; CDR2 reads SQIVND (reference sequence). J was trimmed by 5 bases and V by 5 bases; bases with no gene match: 11. The CDR3 runs to 15 residues. DNA for the CDR3: TGTGCCAGTAGTCCATGGACAGGCGAAGGGACTGAAGCTTTCTTT. This codes for CASSPWTGEGTEAFF.

Comment on this clone: One end of the junction is discordant with germline, which a read error may explain. The CDR3 protein is CASSLGAGGSSYNEQFF. The DNA for the CDR3 is TGTGCTAGCAGCTTAGGTGCTGGCGGGAGCTCCTACAATGAGCAGTTCTTC. The chain links TRBV7-7 to TRBJ2-1; 7 nucleotides line up with TRBD2. The V gene's germline CDR1 is SSHAT and CDR2 FNYEAQ (reference sequence). CDR3 length: 17 amino acids.

The chain links TRBV4-1 to TRBJ1-1; no clear D. Germline loops: CDR1 MGHRA, CDR2 YSYEKL. This CDR3 has 15 amino acids. Trimming cost V 1 base and J 1 base, with 10 bases left between them. The CDR3 DNA reads as TGCGCCAGCAGCCAAGTCGGAGGTTGGAACACTGAAGCTTTCTTT. This sequence encodes CASSQVGGWNTEAFF.

The rearrangement uses TRBV10-3 and TRBJ1-1, with D tentatively TRBD1 (5 bases). The length of the CDR3 is 15 residues. V was cut by 2 bases and J by 4 bases, with 14 bases left in between. Germline CDR1 is ENHRY and CDR2 is SYGVKD. The CDR3 region is CAISENHRSGTEAFF. CDR3 sequence (DNA): TGTGCCATCAGTGAGAATCACAGGAGTGGCACTGAAGCTTTCTTT.

V usage is TRBV5-1 and J usage is TRBJ1-2; 9 bases map to TRBD1. The CDR3 consists of 15 residues. The germline V gene has CDR1 SGHRS and CDR2 YFSETQ. Trimming took 0 bases from V and 5 from J; bases not matched to a gene: 5. CDR3 in DNA: TGCGCCAGCAGCTTGGAGGGACAGGGAGAATATGGCTACACCTTC. Its protein product is CASSLEGQGEYGYTF.